This passage covers 29 T cell receptor beta chains from one sample sequenced in a study of T cells in Graves' hyperthyroidism and ophthalmopathy. The CDR3 regions of TCR beta were amplified from RNA transcripts. The HTBI primer set served for first-round RT-PCR of the TCR CDR3. TCRdb re-called the multiplex PCR reads through MiXCR, storing one row per CDR3 protein. This sample has nearly 250,000 distinct CDR3 sequences, with over 20% found just once. Sequencing was performed on blood. These receptors originate from a woman in her thirties or forties with Graves' ophthalmopathy.

This chain links TRBV20-1 with TRBJ2-7; 8 nucleotides align to TRBD2. The CDR3 is 13 residues long. Germline assignment: CDR1 DFQATT and CDR2 SNEGSKA (reference sequence). V was pared by 2 bases and J by 4 bases, with 4 bases of the junction left unmatched. CDR3 sequence: CSARSGTSYEQYF. The CDR3 region has the DNA TGCAGTGCTAGATCCGGGACTAGTTACGAGCAGTACTTC.

There are many counts of this clonotype. This rearrangement joins TRBV20-1 to TRBJ2-7, with D uncertain. Germline V gene lookup returns CDR1 DFQATT and CDR2 SNEGSKA (reference sequence). This CDR3 region has 13 residues. Trimming removed 2 bases from V and 0 bases from J, with 8 bases in between. CDR3 coding DNA: TGCAGTGCTAGATTGCTATCCTCCTACGAGCAGTACTTC. Its protein product is CSARLLSSYEQYF.

This clonotype appeared many times. The chain links TRBV18 to TRBJ2-7; 8 bases align to TRBD2. The germline V gene encodes CDR1 KGHSH and CDR2 LQKENI. J gave up 2 bases and V 6 bases, and 3 bases lay outside the gene matches. This CDR3 comprises 13 residues. This chain's CDR3 is CASSSGMAYEQYF. The CDR3 DNA reads as TGTGCCAGCTCTAGCGGGATGGCCTACGAGCAGTACTTC.

This clonotype came up many times. The chain joins TRBV6-1 to TRBJ1-2; D is perhaps TRBD1 (5 bases). Germline CDR1 reads MNHNS; CDR2 reads SASEGT. V was cut by 0 bases and J by 5 bases, with 7 bases left in between. The CDR3 spans 13 residues. This chain's CDR3 is CASSEATVYGYTF. The CDR3 nucleotides are TGTGCCAGCAGTGAAGCGACAGTTTATGGCTACACCTTC.

The table lists this clonotype with many counts. The V gene is TRBV7-8, the J gene TRBJ1-3; D is undetermined. Germline loops: CDR1 SGHVS, CDR2 FQNEAQ. The CDR3 has 13 amino acids. V lost 0 bases and J lost 3, with 3 bases in between. CDR3 sequence (DNA): TGTGCCAGCAGCTTAGCGGGTGGAAACACCATATATTTT. It encodes CASSLAGGNTIYF.

The sample holds many counts of this clonotype. The rearrangement joins TRBV7-8 to TRBJ2-7, with no clear D. The CDR3 extends over 15 amino acids. Deletions cut 1 base from V and 4 bases from J, with 14 bases between. Germline CDR1 SGHVS, CDR2 FQNEAQ. The CDR3 sequence: CASSLEAAAIYEQYF. The CDR3 DNA is TGTGCCAGCAGCTTAGAGGCGGCTGCCATTTACGAGCAGTACTTC.

Ten or more counts support this clonotype. The CDR3, as DNA: TGTGCCAGTAGTATCGATCTAGCGGGAGGAGAGACCCAGTACTTC. It encodes CASSIDLAGGETQYF. This chain joins TRBV19 and TRBJ2-5; 11 bases fit TRBD2. This CDR3 is built from 15 residues. The V and J ends lost 3 bases and 4 bases, in that order; junction bases with no gene match: 4. Germline CDR1 is LNHDA and CDR2 is SQIVND (reference sequence).

This chain joins TRBV4-2 and TRBJ2-7, with TRBD2 matching over 10 bases. This CDR3 contains 16 residues. CDR1 is LGHNA, CDR2 YNFKEQ, per germline. V lost 0 bases to trimming and J lost 1 base; unmatched junction nucleotides: 3. CDR3 DNA: TGTGCCAGCAGCCAAGATTTTAGCGGGGGGTCCTACGAGCAGTACTTC. Amino acid sequence: CASSQDFSGGSYEQYF.

About this clonotype itself: Germline is not matched at one junction end, which may reflect a read error. J is TRBJ1-1 and V is TRBV5-1, with 9 bases lining up with TRBD1. The CDR3 runs 12 residues. CDR1 and CDR2 (germline): SGHRS, YFSETQ. The CDR3 DNA is TGCGCCAGCAGCCTGCTTGGACAGGGGTCTCTCTTT. This gives the protein CASSLLGQGSLF.

This clonotype was picked up many times. The chain employs TRBV20-1 and TRBJ2-7, with D possibly TRBD2 on 6 matching bases. Between the trimmed V and J ends, which lost 4 bases and 0 bases, there was a span of 13 bases. CDR3 length: 14 amino acids. The germline V gene encodes CDR1 DFQATT and CDR2 SNEGSKA (reference sequence). CDR3 protein: CSAIPGSSSYEQYF. CDR3 nucleotides: TGCAGTGCTATCCCCGGGAGTAGCTCCTACGAGCAGTACTTC.

This clonotype was recorded many times. V usage is TRBV11-2 and J usage is TRBJ2-7; no definite D call. The CDR3 has 14 amino acids. The V end lost 4 bases, the J end lost 1 base, and 11 bases lay between the germline ends. Germline values: CDR1 SGHAT, CDR2 FQNNGV. CDR3 nucleotides: TGTGCCAGCAGCTCCGGGCCACCTTCCTACGAGCAGTACTTC. Translating it yields CASSSGPPSYEQYF. Variable domain in full (rest from reference TRBV11-2 and TRBJ2-7): EAGVAQSPRYKIIEKRQSVAFWCNPISGHATLYWYQQILGQGPKLLIQFQNNGVVDDSQLPKDRFSAERLKGVDSTLKIQPAKLEDSAVYLCASSSGPPSYEQYFGPGTRLTVT.

This clonotype was picked up many times. This chain links TRBV12-3 or TRBV12-4 with TRBJ1-5; 8 bases fit TRBD1. V trimming: 8 bases; J trimming: 3 bases; junction bases outside the gene matches: 9. The CDR3 contains 15 residues. As DNA, the CDR3 is TGTGCCAGCGGATTGGGGACAGGTTCCAATCAGCCCCAGCATTTT. Its translation: CASGLGTGSNQPQHF.

This clonotype has at least ten counts. The chain couples TRBV28 to TRBJ2-7, with 8 bases aligning to TRBD1. J gave up 0 bases and V 3 bases, and 10 bases lay outside the gene matches. The CDR3 consists of 17 residues. From germline, CDR1 is MDHEN and CDR2 SYDVKM. The CDR3 DNA is TGTGCCAGCAGTTTCAAATGGGACAGGCCATACTCCTACGAGCAGTACTTC. It is translated as CASSFKWDRPYSYEQYF.

This clonotype has a count of ten or more. The chain joins TRBV6-1 to TRBJ1-6, with 7 positions matching TRBD1. V shed 6 bases and J 7 bases; nucleotides not matched to a gene: 9. Germline-derived CDR1 and CDR2 are MNHNS and SASEGT. This CDR3 comprises 15 residues. The CDR3 coding sequence is TGTGCCAGCAGGGGTCTTAGGGGACAGAATTCACCCCTCCACTTT. This codes for CASRGLRGQNSPLHF.

This clonotype was seen at least ten times. This rearrangement joins TRBV6-1 to TRBJ2-5; 9 bases match TRBD2. Germline values: CDR1 MNHNS, CDR2 SASEGT. This CDR3 is 15 amino acids long. With 1 base clipped from V and 6 bases from J, the junction kept 6 bases outside the gene matches. CDR3 coding DNA: TGTGCCAGCAGTGAAGGGGGACTAGCAGGAAAGACCCAGTACTTC. Its translation is CASSEGGLAGKTQYF.

As for this clonotype: Being one base from a much bigger clone, this may be a read error. The chain carries TRBV9 and TRBJ2-5; 8 positions match TRBD1. The length of the CDR3 is 17 residues. Per the germline V gene, CDR1 is SGDLS and CDR2 is YYNGEE. DNA for the CDR3: TGTGCCAGCAGCCGACGCACCGGGACAGGCGATGGGGAGACCCGGTACTTC. It encodes CASSRRTGTGDGETRYF. Together with reference TRBV9 and TRBJ2-5, the CDR3 gives the full variable domain: DSGVTQTPKHLITATGQRVTLRCSPRSGDLSVYWYQQSLDQGLQFLIQYYNGEERAKGNILERFSAQQFPDLHSELNLSSLELGDSALYFCASSRRTGTGDGETRYFGPGTRLLVL.

Ten or more counts support this clonotype. This CDR3 reads CSARGGSNLYEQYF. CDR3 bases: TGCAGTGCTAGAGGTGGGAGTAACCTCTACGAGCAGTACTTC. This chain connects TRBV20-1 to TRBJ2-7; D may be TRBD2 (5 bases). The CDR3 is 14 amino acids. Germline assignment: CDR1 DFQATT and CDR2 SNEGSKA (reference sequence). Trimming pared 1 base from V and 3 bases from J, leaving 13 bases between.

The V gene is TRBV6-2 or TRBV6-3, the J gene TRBJ1-2, with 9 positions matching TRBD1. CDR3 size: 13 residues. V lost 0 bases, J lost 8 bases, and 1 base stayed unmatched. Per the germline V gene, CDR1 is MNHEY and CDR2 is SVGEGT. CDR3 nucleotides: TGTGCCAGCAGTTACTCTACAGGGGGCGGCTACACCTTC. Translated: CASSYSTGGGYTF.

This clonotype has at least ten counts. This chain connects TRBV20-1 to TRBJ2-5, with 7 positions matching TRBD2. The CDR3 is made up of 14 amino acids. Germline CDR1 DFQATT, CDR2 SNEGSKA (reference sequence). The ends lost 4 bases at V and 1 base at J; junction bases unmatched: 6. CDR3 sequence: CSATPTSSQETQYF. The CDR3 nucleotides are TGCAGTGCTACCCCGACTAGCAGCCAAGAGACCCAGTACTTC.

The chain couples TRBV12-3 or TRBV12-4 to TRBJ1-3; D not resolved. This CDR3 has 17 residues. Trimming shortened V by 5 bases and J by 2 bases, and 19 bases separated the two germline ends. The CDR3 reads CASSPLDWRRTGNTIYF. The CDR3 nucleotides are TGTGCCAGCAGTCCCCTCGACTGGCGAAGGACTGGAAACACCATATATTTT.

This clonotype was seen only once. This chain connects TRBV28 to TRBJ1-2; no definite D call. This CDR3 comprises 12 residues. V lost 4 bases, J lost 8 bases, and 11 bases lay in between. Germline V CDR1 and CDR2: MDHEN, SYDVKM. The CDR3 loop is CASSSTGRGYTF. Written as DNA, the CDR3 is TGTGCCAGCAGTTCCACGGGTCGGGGCTACACCTTC.

This clonotype was observed many times. This chain uses TRBV7-3 with TRBJ2-7; D possibly uses TRBD1 or TRBD2 (5 bases each). CDR3 length: 17 amino acids. The germline V gene encodes CDR1 SGHTA and CDR2 FQGTGA. V was clipped by 0 bases and J by 3 bases, with 18 bases between them. The CDR3 reads CASSLTGTRPMVYEQYF. CDR3 DNA: TGTGCCAGCAGCTTAACCGGGACCAGACCCATGGTCTACGAGCAGTACTTC.

This clonotype occurred many times. The chain carries TRBV27 and TRBJ1-1; D remains unclear. Trimming took off 5 bases at V and 6 bases at J, with 13 bases between the two ends. This CDR3 has 13 residues. The germline gives CDR1 MNHEY, CDR2 SMNVEV (reference sequence). CDR3 amino acids: CASSPVGGSEAFF. For the CDR3, the DNA is TGTGCCAGCAGTCCCGTGGGCGGGTCTGAAGCTTTCTTT.

At least ten counts were recorded for this clonotype. The J gene is TRBJ1-6, the V gene TRBV28; the D is unclear. Per germline, CDR1 MDHEN and CDR2 SYDVKM. Trimming pared 4 bases from V and 13 bases from J, leaving 20 bases between. This CDR3 has 15 residues. In DNA form, the CDR3 reads TGTGCCAGCAGTTCGCTCGGTCTCGCCCGGTCGCCCCTCCACTTT. Its translation is CASSSLGLARSPLHF.

This clonotype was seen repeatedly, ten times or more. The gene calls are TRBV28 and TRBJ1-2; D is undetermined. Germline V gene data show CDR1 as MDHEN and CDR2 as SYDVKM. CDR3 length: 14 residues. V was cut by 2 bases and J by 4 bases, with 11 bases left in between. This CDR3 is CASSLEGWIYGYTF. Written as DNA, the CDR3 is TGTGCCAGCAGTTTAGAGGGCTGGATCTATGGCTACACCTTC.

This clonotype showed up many times. Just one base apart from a much larger clone, this may be a read error. No conserved phenylalanine or tryptophan ends this CDR3, so it is likely a read error. The chain couples TRBV6-5 to TRBJ2-7; TRBD1 might be the D (6 bases). The CDR3 has 16 amino acids. The germline V gene encodes CDR1 MNHEY and CDR2 SVGAGI. V was clipped by 0 bases and J by 0 bases, with 12 bases between them. The CDR3 sequence is CASSYSETGNSYEQYL. The CDR3 DNA reads TGTGCCAGCAGTTACTCCGAGACAGGAAACTCCTACGAGCAGTACCTC.

This clonotype has at least ten counts. This chain joins TRBV6-1 and TRBJ2-7; TRBD2 aligns across 11 bases. Germline V gene lookup returns CDR1 MNHNS and CDR2 SASEGT. The junction had 10 bases not matched to a gene; V was cut back by 2 bases and J by 7 bases. CDR3 size: 16 residues. The CDR3 reads CASSELGLAGGGEQYF. CDR3 sequence (DNA): TGTGCCAGCAGTGAACTTGGGCTAGCGGGAGGAGGTGAGCAGTACTTC.

This clonotype was seen at least ten times. The chain combines TRBV6-5 with TRBJ1-2, with TRBD1 as a possible D gene (5 bases). The CDR3 has 11 residues. Trimming left V 2 bases short and J 8 bases short, with 6 bases between. CDR1 is MNHEY, CDR2 SVGAGI, per germline. Written as DNA, the CDR3 is TGTGCCAGCAGTTACGGGGACGGCTACACCTTC. This codes for CASSYGDGYTF.

The genes are TRBV6-1 and TRBJ2-7; no firm D call. Germline V gene data show CDR1 as MNHNS and CDR2 as SASEGT. This CDR3 contains 11 residues. The ends were cut back, 4 bases at V and 4 bases at J, with 5 bases in the middle. The CDR3 bases are TGTGCCAGCAGTGGGCGTTACGAGCAGTACTTC. The encoded protein is CASSGRYEQYF.